This T cell receptor beta chain appears in the sequencing data of a study of blood T cell repertoires in COVID-19. Overall study context: Samples came from the United States, Italy and Spain, spanning acute and convalescent COVID-19. The cDNA or gDNA used as material had been derived from T cells, B-cell-depleted T cells, or PBMCs.

Methods used by the authors: Amplification with reference gene primers provided the estimates of nucleated cell counts. The repertoire was sequenced with immunoSEQ multiplex PCR; TCRdb's copy has only in-frame clones and lacks some. V, J and clone size reflect that table, while D and trimming were determined from the DNA. Among 50,000 to 65,000 clones listed, about 80% were seen once. Sequenced input: peripheral blood. The origin of this receptor is a woman aged 60-75 years with acute or convalescent COVID-19.

The CDR3 is CASSRVRNEQFF. The CDR3 DNA sequence: TGTGCCAGTAGCAGGGTAAGAAATGAGCAGTTCTTC. This chain links TRBV19 with TRBJ2-1; tentatively, D is TRBD1 (5 bases). This CDR3 contains 12 residues. Trimming took 6 bases from V and 7 from J, leaving 10 bases between them. The germline gives CDR1 LNHDA, CDR2 SQIVND (reference sequence). The full variable domain, its missing parts supplied by reference TRBV19 and TRBJ2-1, is DGGITQSPKYLFRKEGQNVTLSCEQNLNHDAMYWYRQDPGQGLRLIYYSQIVNDFQKGDIAEGYSVSREKKESFPLTVTSAQKNPTAFYLCASSRVRNEQFFGPGTRLTVL.